This passage covers 2 T cell receptor beta chains from one sample sequenced in a study of graft-versus-host responses after intestinal transplantation. The table came from immunoSEQ multiplex PCR; TCRdb's copy has only in-frame clones and leaves some out. The sample lists 90,000 to 95,000 clones; around nine tenths were seen once. These TCRs' antigens remain unknown. The specimen comprised unstimulated CD8+ T cells sorted from spleen or lymph node cells, sampled before intestinal transplant. These receptor sequences come from a human donor who received an intestinal transplant.

The V and J genes are TRBV29-1 and TRBJ1-5; tentative D call: TRBD1 (5 bases). Germline V gene lookup returns CDR1 SQVTM and CDR2 ANQGSEA. Trimming shortened V by 6 bases and J by 3 bases, and 12 bases separated the two germline ends. The CDR3 extends over 13 amino acids. The CDR3 reads CSVRGRVNQPQHF. For the CDR3, the DNA is TGCAGCGTAAGAGGCAGGGTCAATCAGCCCCAGCATTTT.

The CDR3: CAISSLLAVSPTDTQYF. CDR3 bases: TGTGCCATCAGCTCACTCCTAGCGGTATCCCCCACAGATACGCAGTATTTT. The rearrangement links TRBV10-3 to TRBJ2-3, with 7 bases matching TRBD2. The CDR3 consists of 17 residues. CDR1 and CDR2 (germline): ENHRY, SYGVKD. Trimming removed 6 bases from V and 2 bases from J; junction bases left unmatched: 14.